The rows below give T cell receptor beta chains drawn from one sample of a study of shared clonotypes between healthy human individuals. TCRdb's table, derived via immunoSEQ multiplex PCR, lists solely in-frame clones and lacks some. The table records approximately 2.5 million clones, just over 90% of them present only once. The source material was naive CD4+ T cells sorted from blood. The receptors here all came from a man aged 18 to 29 in good health. CDR3s include the opening cysteine and the closing phenylalanine or tryptophan. The D gene is left open where the match is weak. Clone size is stated in some rows and not others, as once, few, many or a class when expanded.

d_gene	abundance	j_gene	v_gene	CDR3nt	CDR3aa
.	.	TRBJ2-5	TRBV10-1	TGCGCCAGCAGTGAGAGTTTCGATCCTCTCGGGGAGACCCAGTACTTC	CASSESFDPLGETQYF
.	.	TRBJ2-1	TRBV4-3	TGCGCCAGCAGCCAAGGTAGCGGCATATACAATGAGCAGTTCTTC	CASSQGSGIYNEQFF
TRBD1	.	TRBJ2-5	TRBV28	TGTGCCAGCAGTCTACGACAGGGAAGCCAAGAGACCCAGTACTTC	CASSLRQGSQETQYF
TRBD2	.	TRBJ2-7	TRBV27	TGTGCCAGCAGTGTACTAGCGGGGGCCTACGAGCAGTACTTC	CASSVLAGAYEQYF
.	.	TRBJ2-7	TRBV11-2	TGTGCCAGCAGCTTAGTCGGGGTCTTCTACGAGCAGTACTTC	CASSLVGVFYEQYF
TRBD1	.	TRBJ1-1	TRBV28	TGTGCCAGCAGTTTCCTGCCGGGACAGGGGGTAGCTGAAGCTTTCTTT	CASSFLPGQGVAEAFF
TRBD1	.	TRBJ1-5	TRBV29-1	TGCAGCGTTGCACAGGGGGTCAATCAGCCCCAGCATTTT	CSVAQGVNQPQHF
TRBD2	.	TRBJ2-5	TRBV5-4	TGTGCCAGCAGCGTAAGCGGGAGAATAGAGACCCAGTACTTC	CASSVSGRIETQYF
TRBD1	.	TRBJ1-1	TRBV10-3	TGTGCCATCAGCGCAACCCGGGGACAGGGAGAGGATGAAGCTTTCTTT	CAISATRGQGEDEAFF
TRBD1	.	TRBJ2-3	TRBV2	TGTGCCAGCAGTGCGGACAGGGTCACAGATACGCAGTATTTT	CASSADRVTDTQYF
TRBD1	.	TRBJ1-1	TRBV28	TGTGCCAGCAGTTTACGACAGGGGAACACTGAAGCTTTCTTT	CASSLRQGNTEAFF
.	.	TRBJ1-1	TRBV5-1	TGCGCCAGCAGCTTGGCCGTCTTAGGACGGATGAACACTGAAGCTTTCTTT	CASSLAVLGRMNTEAFF
TRBD2	.	TRBJ2-2	TRBV6-5	TGTGCCAGCAGGAGTCTAGCGGGGAACACCGGGGAGCTGTTTTTT	CASRSLAGNTGELFF
TRBD2	.	TRBJ2-1	TRBV27	TGTGCCAGCAGACTCCTGGGAGCGGGAGGACAGAACAATGAGCAGTTCTTC	CASRLLGAGGQNNEQFF
.	once	TRBJ2-3	TRBV19	TGTGCCAGCCGGGGGACGGCAAGCACAGATACGCAGTATTTT	CASRGTASTDTQYF
TRBD1	.	TRBJ1-1	TRBV7-2	TGTGCCAGCAGCTCCGACAGGGGAATGAACACTGAAGCTTTCTTT	CASSSDRGMNTEAFF